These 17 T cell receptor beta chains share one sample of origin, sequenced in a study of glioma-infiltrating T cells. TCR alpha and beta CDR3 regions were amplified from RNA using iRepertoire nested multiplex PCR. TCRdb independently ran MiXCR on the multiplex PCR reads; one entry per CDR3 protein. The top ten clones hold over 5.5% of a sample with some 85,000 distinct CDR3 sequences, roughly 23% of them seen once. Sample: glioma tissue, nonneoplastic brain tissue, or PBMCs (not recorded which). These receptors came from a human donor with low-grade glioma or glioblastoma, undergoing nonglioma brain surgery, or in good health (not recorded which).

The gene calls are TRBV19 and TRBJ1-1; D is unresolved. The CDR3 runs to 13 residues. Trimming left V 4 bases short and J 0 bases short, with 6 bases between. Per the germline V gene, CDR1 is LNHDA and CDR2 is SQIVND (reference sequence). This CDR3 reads CASSNPMNTEAFF. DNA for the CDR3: TGTGCCAGTAGTAATCCCATGAACACTGAAGCTTTCTTT.

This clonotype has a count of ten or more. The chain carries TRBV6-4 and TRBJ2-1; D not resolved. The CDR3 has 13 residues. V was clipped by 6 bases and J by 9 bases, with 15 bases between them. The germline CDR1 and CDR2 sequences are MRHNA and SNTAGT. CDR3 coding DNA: TGTGCCAGCAGCCTCTCACGCCAGAGTGAGCAGTTCTTC. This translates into CASSLSRQSEQFF.

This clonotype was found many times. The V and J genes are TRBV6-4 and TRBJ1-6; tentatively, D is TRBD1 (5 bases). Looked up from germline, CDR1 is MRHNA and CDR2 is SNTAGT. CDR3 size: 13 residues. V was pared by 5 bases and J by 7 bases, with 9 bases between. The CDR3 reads CASSPGLNSPLHF. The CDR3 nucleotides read TGTGCCAGCAGTCCGGGACTGAATTCACCCCTCCACTTT.

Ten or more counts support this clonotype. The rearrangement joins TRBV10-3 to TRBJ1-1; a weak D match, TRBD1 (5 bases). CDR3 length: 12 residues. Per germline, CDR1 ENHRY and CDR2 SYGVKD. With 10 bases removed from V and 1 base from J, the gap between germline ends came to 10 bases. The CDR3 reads CATSQGNTEAFF. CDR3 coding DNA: TGTGCCACCTCCCAGGGGAACACTGAAGCTTTCTTT.

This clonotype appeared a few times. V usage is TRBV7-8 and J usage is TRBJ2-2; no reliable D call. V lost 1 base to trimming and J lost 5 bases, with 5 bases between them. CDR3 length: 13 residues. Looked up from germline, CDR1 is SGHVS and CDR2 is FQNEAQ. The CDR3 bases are TGTGCCAGCAGCTTAGAAGGAACCGGGGAGCTGTTTTTT. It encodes CASSLEGTGELFF. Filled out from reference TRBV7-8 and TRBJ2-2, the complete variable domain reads GAGVSQSPRYKVAKRGQDVALRCDPISGHVSLFWYQQALGQGPEFLTYFQNEAQLDKSGLPSDRFFAERPEGSVSTLKIQRTQQEDSAVYLCASSLEGTGELFFGEGSRLTVL.

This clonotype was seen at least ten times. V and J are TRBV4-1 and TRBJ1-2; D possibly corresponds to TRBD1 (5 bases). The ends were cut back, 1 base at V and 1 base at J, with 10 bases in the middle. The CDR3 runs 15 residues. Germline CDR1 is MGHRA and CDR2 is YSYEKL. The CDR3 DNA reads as TGCGCCAGCAGCCAAGGGGGCTCCGTTAACTATGGCTACACCTTC. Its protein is CASSQGGSVNYGYTF.

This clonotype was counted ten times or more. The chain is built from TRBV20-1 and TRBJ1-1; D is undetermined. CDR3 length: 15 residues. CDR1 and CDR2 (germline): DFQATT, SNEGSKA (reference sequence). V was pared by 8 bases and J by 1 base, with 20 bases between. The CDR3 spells CSLKRPQATNTEAFF. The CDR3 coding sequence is TGCAGTCTTAAACGTCCCCAGGCGACGAACACTGAAGCTTTCTTT.

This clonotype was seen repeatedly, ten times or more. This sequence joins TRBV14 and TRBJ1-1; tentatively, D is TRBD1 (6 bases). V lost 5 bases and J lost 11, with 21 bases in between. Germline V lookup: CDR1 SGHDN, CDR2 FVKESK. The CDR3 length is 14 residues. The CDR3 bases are TGTGCCAGCAGCATACAGGGAGGACAAGCCTCGGCTTTCTTT. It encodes CASSIQGGQASAFF.

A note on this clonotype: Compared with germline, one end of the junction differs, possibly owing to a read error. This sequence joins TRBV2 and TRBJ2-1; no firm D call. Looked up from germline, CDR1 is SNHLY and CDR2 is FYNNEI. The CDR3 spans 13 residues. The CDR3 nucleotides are TGTGCCAGCGGTGAAACCTGGAACAATGAGCAGTTCTTC. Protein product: CASGETWNNEQFF.

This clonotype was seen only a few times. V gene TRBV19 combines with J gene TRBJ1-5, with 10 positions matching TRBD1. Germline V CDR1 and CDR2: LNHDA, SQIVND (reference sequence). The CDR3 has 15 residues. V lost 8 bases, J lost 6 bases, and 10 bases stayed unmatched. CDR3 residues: CASSYTGTGVQPQHF. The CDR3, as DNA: TGTGCCAGTTCCTACACCGGGACAGGGGTTCAGCCCCAGCATTTT.

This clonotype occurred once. As DNA, the CDR3 is TGCGCCAGCAGCCAAGGGACACTCTCTGGAAACACCATATATTTT. As protein: CASSQGTLSGNTIYF. This chain links TRBV5-1 with TRBJ1-3, with D tentatively TRBD1 (6 bases). There are 15 residues in the CDR3. Germline V gene lookup returns CDR1 SGHRS and CDR2 YFSETQ. V was clipped by 4 bases and J by 0 bases, with 11 bases between them.

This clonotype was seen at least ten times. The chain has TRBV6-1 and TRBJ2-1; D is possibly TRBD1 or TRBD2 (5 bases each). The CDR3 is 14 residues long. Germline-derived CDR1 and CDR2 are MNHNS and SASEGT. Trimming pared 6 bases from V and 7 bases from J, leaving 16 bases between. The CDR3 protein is CASRDYLGPNEQFF. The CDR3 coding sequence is TGTGCCAGCAGAGATTACCTGGGACCGAATGAGCAGTTCTTC.

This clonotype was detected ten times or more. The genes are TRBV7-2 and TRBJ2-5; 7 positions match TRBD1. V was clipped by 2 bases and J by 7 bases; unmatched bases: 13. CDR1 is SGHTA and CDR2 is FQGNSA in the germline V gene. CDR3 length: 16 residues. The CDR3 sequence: CASSLNPQQGKVTQYF. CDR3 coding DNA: TGTGCCAGCAGCTTAAATCCTCAACAGGGGAAGGTGACCCAGTACTTC.

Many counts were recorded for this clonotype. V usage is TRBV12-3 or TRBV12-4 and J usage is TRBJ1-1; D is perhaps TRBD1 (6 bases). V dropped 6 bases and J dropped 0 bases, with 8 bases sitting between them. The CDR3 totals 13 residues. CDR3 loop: CASRGQLNTEAFF. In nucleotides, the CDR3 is TGTGCCAGCAGAGGACAGTTGAACACTGAAGCTTTCTTT.

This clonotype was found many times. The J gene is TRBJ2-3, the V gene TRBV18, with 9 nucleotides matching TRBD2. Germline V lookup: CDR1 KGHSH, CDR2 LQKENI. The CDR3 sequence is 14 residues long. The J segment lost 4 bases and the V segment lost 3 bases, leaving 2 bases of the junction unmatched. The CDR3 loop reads CASSPTSGSDTQYF. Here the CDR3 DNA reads TGTGCCAGCTCACCGACTAGCGGTTCAGATACGCAGTATTTT.

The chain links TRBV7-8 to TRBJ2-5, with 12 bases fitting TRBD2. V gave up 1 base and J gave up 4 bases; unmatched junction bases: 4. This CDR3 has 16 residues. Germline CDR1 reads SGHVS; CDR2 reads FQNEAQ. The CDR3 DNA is TGTGCCAGCAGCTTAGGACTAGCGGGAGCACGAGAGACCCAGTACTTC. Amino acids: CASSLGLAGARETQYF.

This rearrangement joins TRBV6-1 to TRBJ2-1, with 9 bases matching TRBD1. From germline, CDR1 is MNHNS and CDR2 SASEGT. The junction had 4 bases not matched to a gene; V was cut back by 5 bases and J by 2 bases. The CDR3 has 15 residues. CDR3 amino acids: CASSRTGGPYNEQFF. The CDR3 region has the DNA TGTGCCAGCAGTAGAACAGGGGGCCCCTACAATGAGCAGTTCTTC.